Each of the 8 T cell receptor beta chains below was sequenced from the same sample in a study of cytomegalovirus exposure and HLA in healthy donors. TCRdb's copy holds only in-frame clones and misses some; the assay was immunoSEQ multiplex PCR. The sample includes around 300,000 clones, roughly nine tenths of them seen just once. The sample taken for sequencing was PBMCs. The receptor source for this set is a woman in her twenties or thirties in good health and CMV-seropositive.

The chain has TRBV4-3 and TRBJ2-2; possibly TRBD2 for D (6 bases). V was clipped by 4 bases and J by 2 bases, with 14 bases between them. Germline values: CDR1 LGHNA, CDR2 YSLEER. The CDR3 length is 16 residues. CDR3 nucleotide sequence: TGCGCCAGCAGCCCCTATCGGGGGATCAACACCGGGGAGCTGTTTTTT. This codes for CASSPYRGINTGELFF.

CDR3 protein: CASSQARLAGGSSTDTQYF. CDR3 in DNA: TGCGCCAGCAGCCAAGCGAGACTAGCGGGAGGTTCTAGCACAGATACGCAGTATTTT. This chain connects TRBV4-3 to TRBJ2-3, with TRBD2 matching 13 bases. The CDR3 runs 19 residues. V lost 1 base, J lost 0 bases, and 7 bases stayed unmatched. Germline V gene data show CDR1 as LGHNA and CDR2 as YSLEER.

V is TRBV27 and J is TRBJ2-7, with 10 bases aligning to TRBD2. CDR1 and CDR2 (germline): MNHEY, SMNVEV (reference sequence). The V segment lost 2 bases and the J segment 0 bases; nucleotides outside the gene matches: 4. The CDR3 spans 16 residues. CDR3 sequence (DNA): TGTGCCAGCAGTTTACTGCTAGCGGGAGCCTCCTACGAGCAGTACTTC. Amino acids: CASSLLLAGASYEQYF.

A few counts support this clone. CDR3: CASSETTGAGYGYTF. The CDR3 DNA is TGTGCCAGCAGTGAAACGACAGGGGCGGGCTATGGCTACACCTTC. This chain connects TRBV6-4 to TRBJ1-2, with 8 bases that match TRBD1. From germline, CDR1 is MRHNA and CDR2 SNTAGT. J gave up 4 bases and V 3 bases, and 7 bases lay outside the gene matches. The CDR3 spans 15 residues.

The rearrangement links TRBV4-1 to TRBJ2-1; D is unclear. The CDR3 has 12 residues. Germline V gene sequence: CDR1 MGHRA, CDR2 YSYEKL. V lost 3 bases and J 2 bases, leaving 2 bases between the germline ends. The CDR3 sequence: CASSQPYNEQFF. The CDR3 nucleotides read TGCGCCAGCAGCCAGCCCTACAATGAGCAGTTCTTC.

This clone appeared a single time. This chain joins TRBV20-1 and TRBJ2-3; D unresolved. CDR3 size: 10 residues. The V gene's germline CDR1 is DFQATT and CDR2 SNEGSKA (reference sequence). Trimming took 6 bases from V and 5 from J, leaving 6 bases between them. This CDR3 is CSAPGDTQYF. DNA for the CDR3: TGCAGTGCCCCAGGAGATACGCAGTATTTT.

This clone was counted a single time. The chain combines TRBV6-1 with TRBJ1-5; weak D call: TRBD1 (6 bases). The CDR3 has 14 residues. Trimming cost V 6 bases and J 3 bases, with 12 bases left between them. Per the germline V gene, CDR1 is MNHNS and CDR2 is SASEGT. The CDR3 loop is CASRGTGTNQPQHF. CDR3 DNA: TGTGCCAGCAGGGGTACAGGGACCAATCAGCCCCAGCATTTT.

The V and J genes are TRBV25-1 and TRBJ2-1, with a possible D match to TRBD2 (5 bases). CDR1 and CDR2 from the germline V gene are MGHDK and SYGVNS. V shed 4 bases and J shed 5 bases, with 9 bases lying between them. This CDR3 comprises 13 residues. The CDR3 bases are TGTGCCAGCAGTGTTCCAGCGGACAATGAGCAGTTCTTC. This codes for CASSVPADNEQFF.